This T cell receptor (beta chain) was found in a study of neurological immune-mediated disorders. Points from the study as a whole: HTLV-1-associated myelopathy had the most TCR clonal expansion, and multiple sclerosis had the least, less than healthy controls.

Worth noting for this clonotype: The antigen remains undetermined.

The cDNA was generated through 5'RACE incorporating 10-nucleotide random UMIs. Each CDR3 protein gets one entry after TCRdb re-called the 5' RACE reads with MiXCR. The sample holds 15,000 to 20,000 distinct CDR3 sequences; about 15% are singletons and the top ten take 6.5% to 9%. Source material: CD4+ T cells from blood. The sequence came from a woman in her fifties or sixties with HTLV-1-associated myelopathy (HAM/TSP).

CDR3 DNA: TGCAGTGCTAGAGAGCCAGGGGTTCCAGAGACCCAGTACTTC. It is translated as CSAREPGVPETQYF. The gene calls are TRBV20-1 and TRBJ2-5; the D gene is possibly TRBD1 (6 bases). The CDR3 runs to 14 residues. Trimming left V 0 bases short and J 4 bases short, with 12 bases between. Germline V gene lookup returns CDR1 DFQATT and CDR2 SNEGSKA (reference sequence).